The clone carrying this TCR beta chain was recorded at least ten times. The V and J ends lost 3 bases and 8 bases, in that order; junction bases with no gene match: 8. The germline V gene encodes CDR1 SNHLY and CDR2 FYNNEI. This CDR3 has 17 amino acids. MiXCR was run by TCRdb on the RT-PCR reads, yielding one entry per CDR3 protein. The sample holds about 57,000 distinct CDR3 sequences; more than 10% are singletons and the top ten take roughly 34%. This entry belongs to a study of patients and donors after allogeneic stem cell transplantation. The clonotype originates from a human donor who was either an allogeneic HSCT recipient or a stem cell or donor lymphocyte infusion donor (not recorded which). It is not recorded whose cells these are; they may come from a transplant donor. The specimen sequenced was blood, either unsorted or a sorted T cell fraction (not recorded which). The chain has TRBV2 and TRBJ1-6, with 12 bases fitting TRBD1. The CDR3 DNA is TGTGCCAGCAGTGAGGCGGGACAGGGGGCTCGGGATTCACCCCTCCACTTT. Amino acids: CASSEAGQGARDSPLHF.